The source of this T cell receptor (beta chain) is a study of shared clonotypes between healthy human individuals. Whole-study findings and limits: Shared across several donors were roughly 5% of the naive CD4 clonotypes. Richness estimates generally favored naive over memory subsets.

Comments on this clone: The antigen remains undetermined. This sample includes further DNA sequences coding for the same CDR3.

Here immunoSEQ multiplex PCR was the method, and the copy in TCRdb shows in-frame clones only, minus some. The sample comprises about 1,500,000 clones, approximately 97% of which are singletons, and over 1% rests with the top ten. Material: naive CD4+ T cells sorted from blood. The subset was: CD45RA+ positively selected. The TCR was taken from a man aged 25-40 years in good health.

The CDR3 sequence is CASSVARGELFF. CDR3 DNA: TGTGCCAGCAGCGTAGCTCGAGGGGAGCTGTTTTTT. The V and J genes are TRBV9 and TRBJ2-2, with unresolved D. Between the trimmed V and J ends, which lost 0 bases and 8 bases, there was a span of 5 bases. Germline V gives CDR1 SGDLS, CDR2 YYNGEE. The CDR3 covers 12 residues.